This T cell receptor (beta chain) originates from a study of shared clonotypes between healthy human individuals. General study results and limits: As a rule, naive subsets had a larger estimated richness than memory subsets. Although depth was large, rarefaction showed that sequencing of the sorted subsets was incomplete. Clonotypes which were not shared had lower generation probabilities than clonotypes that all four donors shared. Naive CD4 clonotypes were shared across several donors at roughly 5.3%.

On this clone: Its antigen remains unidentified.

As defined, naive CD8 cells were CD45RO-negative and positively selected for CCR7, with terminally differentiated effector memory CD45RA+ cells excluded. The method was immunoSEQ multiplex PCR; TCRdb's version includes in-frame clones alone and lacks a portion of them. Of hundreds of thousands of clones listed, around 95% are singletons. The CDR3 contains 12 residues. Germline V gene sequence: CDR1 LNHDA, CDR2 SQIVND (reference sequence). The V gene lost 6 bases and the J gene lost 6 bases, with 11 bases spanning the gap. This receptor was obtained from a woman between 25 and 40 years old in good health. The sample was naive CD8+ T cells sorted from blood. The rearrangement links TRBV19 to TRBJ1-1; TRBD1 might be the D (5 bases). This CDR3 reads CASSRDSSEAFF. The CDR3 DNA follows: TGTGCCAGTAGCCGAGACAGTTCTGAAGCTTTCTTT.